This passage covers 19 T cell receptor beta chains from one sample sequenced in a study of cytomegalovirus exposure and HLA in healthy donors. Both 60 Vbeta primers and 13 Jbeta primers went into the PCR. TCRdb keeps only in-frame clones here, not all; method: immunoSEQ multiplex PCR. Of about 130,000 clones listed, about 74% are singletons. The sequenced sample consisted of PBMCs. These receptors all come from a woman aged 45-60 years in good health and CMV-seropositive.

The CDR3 DNA follows: TGTGCCAGCAGCTTAGATCCCAAGATCGGACAGGGAGGCTACGAGCAGTACTTC. This sequence encodes CASSLDPKIGQGGYEQYF. The chain employs TRBV7-9 and TRBJ2-7, with 8 bases that match TRBD1. In germline, CDR1 is SEHNR, CDR2 FQNEAQ (reference sequence). The J segment lost 3 bases and the V segment lost 1 base, leaving 14 bases of the junction unmatched. The CDR3 sequence is 18 residues long.

This clone has just one count. This chain's CDR3 is CAISEGQGAFYEQYF. The CDR3 bases are TGTGCCATCAGTGAAGGACAGGGGGCGTTTTACGAGCAGTACTTC. This sequence joins TRBV10-3 and TRBJ2-7, with 11 positions matching TRBD1. V gave up 3 bases and J gave up 4 bases; unmatched junction bases: 5. This CDR3 is built from 15 residues. Looked up from germline, CDR1 is ENHRY and CDR2 is SYGVKD.

J is TRBJ1-2 and V is TRBV5-5; D possibly corresponds to TRBD1 (6 bases). Trimming shortened V by 4 bases and J by 3 bases, and 13 bases separated the two germline ends. The CDR3 runs to 14 residues. CDR1 and CDR2 from the germline V gene are SGHKS and YYEKEE (reference sequence). CDR3 sequence reads: CASSRDIRHYGYTF. In DNA form, the CDR3 reads TGTGCCAGCAGCCGGGACATTAGACACTATGGCTACACCTTC. The entire variable domain, with the rest obtained from reference TRBV5-5 and TRBJ1-2, is as follows: DAGVTQSPTHLIKTRGQQVTLRCSPISGHKSVSWYQQVLGQGPQFIFQYYEKEERGRGNFPDRFSARQFPNYSSELNVNALLLGDSALYLCASSRDIRHYGYTFGSGTRLTVV.

V and J are TRBV11-1 and TRBJ1-1; D gene unclear. V shed 1 base and J shed 2 bases, with 11 bases lying between them. Looked up from germline, CDR1 is SGHAT and CDR2 is FQDESV (reference sequence). The CDR3 length is 15 residues. CDR3 DNA: TGTGCCAGCAGCTTAGAGCCACCAGGAAACACTGAAGCTTTCTTT. This gives the protein CASSLEPPGNTEAFF.

This clone was observed a few times. V is TRBV7-2 and J is TRBJ1-5; 9 nucleotides match TRBD1. V gave up 5 bases and J gave up 5 bases; unmatched junction bases: 1. This CDR3 has 13 residues. Germline CDR1 and CDR2: SGHTA and FQGNSA. CDR3 amino acids: CASSRDRDQPQHF. CDR3 coding DNA: TGTGCCAGCAGCCGGGACAGGGATCAGCCCCAGCATTTT.

The chain carries TRBV6-4 and TRBJ2-3; tentative D call: TRBD2 (5 bases). CDR1 and CDR2 (germline): MRHNA, SNTAGT. The CDR3 length is 12 residues. Between the trimmed V and J ends, which lost 10 bases and 8 bases, there was a span of 16 bases. CDR3 loop: CATRTGSGTQYF. The DNA of the CDR3 is TGTGCCACCAGGACGGGGAGTGGTACGCAGTATTTT.

This clone was counted a single time. V gene TRBV19 combines with J gene TRBJ1-2; 8 bases map to TRBD1. V was pared by 3 bases and J by 2 bases, with 11 bases of the junction left unmatched. CDR1 is LNHDA, CDR2 SQIVND, per germline (reference sequence). CDR3 length equals 17 residues. The CDR3 sequence is CASSMAGGSLANYGYTF. Here the CDR3 DNA reads TGTGCCAGTAGTATGGCAGGGGGCTCCCTTGCCAACTATGGCTACACCTTC.

The CDR3 bases are TGTGCCAGCAGCTTACGATCGGGACAGCAAGAGACCCAGTACTTC. Protein sequence: CASSLRSGQQETQYF. The genes are TRBV7-2 and TRBJ2-5; 7 positions agree with TRBD1. Germline lookup yields CDR1 SGHTA and CDR2 FQGNSA. J was trimmed by 2 bases and V by 2 bases; bases with no gene match: 5. This CDR3 is built from 15 residues.

The chain joins TRBV5-1 to TRBJ2-1, with D perhaps TRBD1 (6 bases). The V gene's germline CDR1 is SGHRS and CDR2 YFSETQ. This CDR3 is built from 15 residues. The V gene lost 6 bases and the J gene lost 0 bases, with 13 bases spanning the gap. This CDR3 reads CASNQQGNSYNEQFF. CDR3 bases: TGCGCCAGCAACCAACAGGGAAACTCCTACAATGAGCAGTTCTTC.

Only one count was recorded for this clone. J is TRBJ2-5 and V is TRBV7-9; TRBD2 matches at 11 bases. This CDR3 spans 14 amino acids. Germline CDR1 reads SEHNR; CDR2 reads FQNEAQ (reference sequence). The J segment lost 7 bases and the V segment lost 3 bases, leaving 4 bases of the junction unmatched. As DNA, the CDR3 is TGTGCCAGCAGCTTTAGCGGGGGGGCCGGGACCCAGTACTTC. This codes for CASSFSGGAGTQYF.

The chain carries TRBV14 and TRBJ2-7; TRBD1 matches 10 bases. The length of the CDR3 is 15 residues. V dropped 3 bases and J dropped 5; count of bases not matched to a gene: 7. Per germline, CDR1 SGHDN and CDR2 FVKESK. CDR3 sequence: CASSHFGTGVHEQYF. CDR3 DNA: TGTGCCAGCAGCCATTTCGGGACAGGGGTCCACGAGCAGTACTTC.

Of note for this clone: Additional DNA sequences in this sample encode the identical CDR3. CDR3 DNA sequence: TGTGCCAGCAGCTTAGACGACAGTTACGAGCAGTACTTC. Its translation is CASSLDDSYEQYF. The chain joins TRBV11-3 to TRBJ2-7; D possibly corresponds to TRBD1 (5 bases). V was cut by 0 bases and J by 4 bases, with 7 bases left in between. The CDR3 runs to 13 residues. Looked up from germline, CDR1 is SGHNT and CDR2 is YENEEA.

This rearrangement joins TRBV9 to TRBJ2-5, with TRBD2 matching 9 bases. Germline-derived CDR1 and CDR2 are SGDLS and YYNGEE. The V segment lost 2 bases and the J segment 1 base; nucleotides outside the gene matches: 3. The CDR3 runs 15 residues. The CDR3 sequence is CASSVGGGAQETQYF. In nucleotides, the CDR3 is TGTGCCAGCAGCGTGGGCGGGGGGGCCCAAGAGACCCAGTACTTC. Variable domain in full (rest from reference TRBV9 and TRBJ2-5): DSGVTQTPKHLITATGQRVTLRCSPRSGDLSVYWYQQSLDQGLQFLIQYYNGEERAKGNILERFSAQQFPDLHSELNLSSLELGDSALYFCASSVGGGAQETQYFGPGTRLLVL.

The sample holds a few counts of this clone. This chain links TRBV28 with TRBJ1-4; TRBD1 aligns across 9 bases. The CDR3 covers 14 residues. V was pared by 5 bases and J by 6 bases, with 4 bases of the junction left unmatched. From germline, CDR1 is MDHEN and CDR2 SYDVKM. The CDR3 region is CASSTRTGDEKLFF. The CDR3 nucleotides read TGTGCCAGCAGTACTCGGACAGGGGATGAAAAACTGTTTTTT.

The V call is TRBV19, the J call TRBJ1-5; the match to TRBD1 covers 8 bases. V shed 3 bases, J shed 1 base, and the junction held 8 bases outside the gene matches. CDR1 and CDR2 (germline): LNHDA, SQIVND (reference sequence). This CDR3 region has 17 residues. The DNA for the CDR3 is TGTGCCAGTAGTATTCGAAATCGGGACAGGAGCAATCAGCCCCAGCATTTT. Translation gives CASSIRNRDRSNQPQHF. Based on the CDR3 plus reference TRBV19 and TRBJ1-5, the full variable domain is DGGITQSPKYLFRKEGQNVTLSCEQNLNHDAMYWYRQDPGQGLRLIYYSQIVNDFQKGDIAEGYSVSREKKESFPLTVTSAQKNPTAFYLCASSIRNRDRSNQPQHFGDGTRLSIL.

The chain links TRBV19 to TRBJ2-1, with D possibly being TRBD2 (5 bases). This CDR3 has 16 residues. Germline V gene lookup returns CDR1 LNHDA and CDR2 SQIVND (reference sequence). V dropped 6 bases and J dropped 0 bases, with 15 bases sitting between them. The CDR3 protein is CASRDRLGSSYNEQFF. The DNA for the CDR3 is TGTGCCAGTAGGGATCGGTTGGGGAGCTCCTACAATGAGCAGTTCTTC.

The chain joins TRBV13 to TRBJ2-7; 7 positions match TRBD1. From germline, CDR1 is PRHDT and CDR2 FYEKMQ (reference sequence). The CDR3 loop spans 14 amino acids. V shed 3 bases and J 6 bases; nucleotides not matched to a gene: 8. DNA for the CDR3: TGTGCCAGCAGCTTGGGAAGGGGGCCTCGCGAGCAGTACTTC. It codes for CASSLGRGPREQYF.

The chain combines TRBV6-5 with TRBJ1-6, with 11 bases fitting TRBD1. CDR1 is MNHEY and CDR2 is SVGAGI in the germline V gene. After removal of 2 bases from V and 7 bases from J, the junction contained 4 bases not matched to a gene. The CDR3 runs to 16 residues. In nucleotides, the CDR3 is TGTGCCAGCAGTTACGCGGGGACAGGGGGAAATTCACCCCTCCACTTT. This codes for CASSYAGTGGNSPLHF.

This chain connects TRBV11-2 to TRBJ1-2, with TRBD1 as a possible D gene (5 bases). Germline CDR1 reads SGHAT; CDR2 reads FQNNGV. The CDR3 is made up of 15 amino acids. Trimming removed 2 bases at V and 7 bases at J, with 17 bases between. The CDR3 nucleotides read TGTGCCAGCAGCTTATCTGTCGCAGGGCCTGTTGGCTACACCTTC. Translating it yields CASSLSVAGPVGYTF.